The 2 T cell receptor beta chains presented below share a single source sample, sequenced in a study of CD8+ T cells in alopecia areata. Extracted RNA was reverse transcribed into cDNA, the sequencing template. Repertoires were generated with immunoSEQ multiplex PCR, while TCRdb's copy carries only in-frame clones and drops some. Of fewer than 250,000 clones in the sample, under 70% were seen once. Treatment described: oral pan-JAK inhibitor, 5-10 mg twice daily. The starting material was CD4+ T cells sorted from blood, obtained at week 4, from a patient treated with tofacitinib. Receptor source: a human donor with alopecia areata.

This clone was counted between two and nine times. CDR3 protein: CTGGANVLTF. The CDR3 DNA follows: TGTACCGGTGGGGCCAACGTCCTGACTTTC. This sequence joins TRBV6-4 and TRBJ2-6; no clear D gene. Per germline, CDR1 MRHNA and CDR2 SNTAGT. CDR3 size: 10 residues.

The V call is TRBV29-1, the J call TRBJ1-2; TRBD1 matches at 9 bases. Germline V gene data show CDR1 as SQVTM and CDR2 as ANQGSEA. The CDR3 is made up of 15 amino acids. With V trimmed by 8 bases and J by 1 base, 11 bases remained unmatched. The CDR3 nucleotides are TGCAGCACGGGGACAGGGAGGGGACTTAACTATGGCTACACCTTC. It translates to CSTGTGRGLNYGYTF.